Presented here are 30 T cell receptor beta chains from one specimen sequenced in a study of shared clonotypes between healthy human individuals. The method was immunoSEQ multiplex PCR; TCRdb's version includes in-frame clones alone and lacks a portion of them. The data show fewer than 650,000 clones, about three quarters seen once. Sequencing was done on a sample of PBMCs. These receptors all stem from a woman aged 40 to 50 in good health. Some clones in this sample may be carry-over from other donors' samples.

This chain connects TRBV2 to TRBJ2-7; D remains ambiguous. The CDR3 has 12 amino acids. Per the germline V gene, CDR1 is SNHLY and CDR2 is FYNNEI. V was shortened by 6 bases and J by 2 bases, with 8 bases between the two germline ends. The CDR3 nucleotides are TGTGCCAGCAGGGGGTTAACCTACGAGCAGTACTTC. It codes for CASRGLTYEQYF.

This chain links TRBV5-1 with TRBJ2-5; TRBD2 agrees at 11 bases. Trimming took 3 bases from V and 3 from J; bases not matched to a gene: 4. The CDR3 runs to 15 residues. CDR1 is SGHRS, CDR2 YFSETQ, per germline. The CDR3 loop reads CASSYGTSGEETQYF. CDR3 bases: TGCGCCAGCAGCTACGGGACTAGCGGCGAAGAGACCCAGTACTTC.

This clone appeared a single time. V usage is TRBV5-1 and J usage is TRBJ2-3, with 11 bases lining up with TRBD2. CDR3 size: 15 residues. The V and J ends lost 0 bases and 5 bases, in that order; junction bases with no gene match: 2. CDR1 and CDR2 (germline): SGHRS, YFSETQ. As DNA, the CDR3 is TGCGCCAGCAGCTTGGACCTAGCGGGAGGAGATACGCAGTATTTT. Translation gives CASSLDLAGGDTQYF.

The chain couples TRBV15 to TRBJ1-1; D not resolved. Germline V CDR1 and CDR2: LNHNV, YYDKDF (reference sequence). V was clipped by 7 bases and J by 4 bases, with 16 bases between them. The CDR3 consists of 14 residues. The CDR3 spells CATKRGRLGTEAFF. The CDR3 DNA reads TGTGCCACCAAGCGCGGCAGGTTGGGCACTGAAGCTTTCTTT.

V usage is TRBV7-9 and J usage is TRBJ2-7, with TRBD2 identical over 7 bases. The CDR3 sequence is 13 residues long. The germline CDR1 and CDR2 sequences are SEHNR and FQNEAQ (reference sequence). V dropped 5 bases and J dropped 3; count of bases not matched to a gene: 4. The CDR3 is CASSVSSGYEQYF. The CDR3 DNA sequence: TGTGCCAGCAGCGTATCTAGCGGCTACGAGCAGTACTTC.

DNA of the CDR3: TGTGCCAGCAGTTATTACACGGGCGAGGGGGAGACCCAGTACTTC. This sequence encodes CASSYYTGEGETQYF. This chain joins TRBV6-6 and TRBJ2-5; D is perhaps TRBD1 or TRBD2 (5 bases each). The CDR3 length is 15 residues. Germline lookup yields CDR1 MNHNY and CDR2 SVGAGI (reference sequence). Between the trimmed V and J ends, which lost 3 bases and 5 bases, there was a span of 16 bases.

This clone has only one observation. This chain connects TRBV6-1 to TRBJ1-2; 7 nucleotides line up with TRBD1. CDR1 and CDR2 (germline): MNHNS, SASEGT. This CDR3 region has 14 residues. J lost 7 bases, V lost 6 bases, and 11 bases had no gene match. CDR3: CASRLGQALRGYTF. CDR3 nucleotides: TGTGCCAGCAGACTCGGACAGGCCTTGCGTGGCTACACCTTC.

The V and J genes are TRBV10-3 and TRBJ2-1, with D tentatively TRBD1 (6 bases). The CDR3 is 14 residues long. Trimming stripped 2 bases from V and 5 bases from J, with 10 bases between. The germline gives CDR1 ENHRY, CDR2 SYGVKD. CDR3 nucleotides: TGTGCCATCAGTGAGGGACAGCCCGACAATGAGCAGTTCTTC. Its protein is CAISEGQPDNEQFF.

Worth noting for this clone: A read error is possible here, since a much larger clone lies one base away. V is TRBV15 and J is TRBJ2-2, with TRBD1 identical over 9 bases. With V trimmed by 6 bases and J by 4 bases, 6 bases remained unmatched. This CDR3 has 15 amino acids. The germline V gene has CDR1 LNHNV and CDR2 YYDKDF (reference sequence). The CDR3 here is CATRRDREGTGELFF. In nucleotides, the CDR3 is TGTGCCACCAGGCGGGACAGGGAAGGCACCGGGGAGCTGTTTTTT.

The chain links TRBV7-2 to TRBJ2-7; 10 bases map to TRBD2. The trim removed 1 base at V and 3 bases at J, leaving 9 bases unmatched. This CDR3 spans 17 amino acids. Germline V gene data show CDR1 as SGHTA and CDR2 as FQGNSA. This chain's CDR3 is CASSLERSSGRSYEQYF. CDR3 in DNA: TGTGCCAGCAGCTTAGAAAGGTCTAGCGGGAGAAGCTACGAGCAGTACTTC.

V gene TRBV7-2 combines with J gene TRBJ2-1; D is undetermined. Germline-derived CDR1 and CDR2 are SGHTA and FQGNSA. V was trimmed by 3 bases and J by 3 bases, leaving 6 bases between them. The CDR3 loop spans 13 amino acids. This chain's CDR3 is CASSFRRYNEQFF. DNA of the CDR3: TGTGCCAGCAGCTTCCGACGCTACAATGAGCAGTTCTTC.

CDR3 sequence: CASSLGSGRWDEQFF. The CDR3 region has the DNA TGTGCCAGCAGCTTAGGTAGCGGGAGATGGGATGAGCAGTTCTTC. The V call is TRBV7-6, the J call TRBJ2-1; 9 positions match TRBD2. V dropped 1 base and J dropped 8; count of bases not matched to a gene: 6. The CDR3 length is 15 residues. Germline CDR1 is SGHVS and CDR2 is FNYEAQ.

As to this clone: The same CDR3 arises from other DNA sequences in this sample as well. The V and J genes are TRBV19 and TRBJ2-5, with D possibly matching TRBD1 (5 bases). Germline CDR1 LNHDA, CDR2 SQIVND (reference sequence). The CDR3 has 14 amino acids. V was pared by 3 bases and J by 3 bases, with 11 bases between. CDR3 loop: CASSIPGMKETQYF. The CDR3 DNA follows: TGTGCCAGTAGTATTCCAGGGATGAAAGAGACCCAGTACTTC.

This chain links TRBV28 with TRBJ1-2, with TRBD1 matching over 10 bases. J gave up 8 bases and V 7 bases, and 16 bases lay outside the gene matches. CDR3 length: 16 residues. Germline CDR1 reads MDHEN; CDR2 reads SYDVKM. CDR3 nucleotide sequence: TGTGCCAGCAAACCGCCGGGACAGGGGACGGTGAGAGGCTACACCTTC. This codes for CASKPPGQGTVRGYTF.

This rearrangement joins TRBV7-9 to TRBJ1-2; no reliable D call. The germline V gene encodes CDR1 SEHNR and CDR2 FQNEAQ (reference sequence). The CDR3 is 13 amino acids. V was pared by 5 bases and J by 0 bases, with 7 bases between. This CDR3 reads CASSIQTNYGYTF. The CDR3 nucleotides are TGTGCCAGCAGCATACAGACTAACTATGGCTACACCTTC. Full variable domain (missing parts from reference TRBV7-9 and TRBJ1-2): DTGVSQNPRHKITKRGQNVTFRCDPISEHNRLYWYRQTLGQGPEFLTYFQNEAQLEKSRLLSDRFSAERPKGSFSTLEIQRTEQGDSAMYLCASSIQTNYGYTFGSGTRLTVV.

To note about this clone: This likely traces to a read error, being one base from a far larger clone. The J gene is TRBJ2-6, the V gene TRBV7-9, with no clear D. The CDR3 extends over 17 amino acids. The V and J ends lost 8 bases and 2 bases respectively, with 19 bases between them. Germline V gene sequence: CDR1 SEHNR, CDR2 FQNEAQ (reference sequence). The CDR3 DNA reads TGTGCCAGCGGCGTCCGTCAGGCATGGGCTGGGGCCAACGTCCTGACTTTC. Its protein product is CASGVRQAWAGANVLTF.

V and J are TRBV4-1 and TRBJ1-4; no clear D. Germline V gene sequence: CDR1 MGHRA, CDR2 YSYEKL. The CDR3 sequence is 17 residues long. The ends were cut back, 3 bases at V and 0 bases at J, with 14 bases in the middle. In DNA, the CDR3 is TGCGCCAGCAGCCAGCTCGACCTTATTGCAACTAATGAAAAACTGTTTTTT. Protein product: CASSQLDLIATNEKLFF.

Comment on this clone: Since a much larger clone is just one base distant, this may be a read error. DNA for the CDR3: TGTGCCAGCAGTGAGGCTAGCGGACCCTACGAGCAGTGCTTC. Translation gives CASSEASGPYEQCF. J is TRBJ2-7 and V is TRBV2, with TRBD2 identical over 7 bases. The CDR3 sequence is 14 residues long. From germline, CDR1 is SNHLY and CDR2 FYNNEI.

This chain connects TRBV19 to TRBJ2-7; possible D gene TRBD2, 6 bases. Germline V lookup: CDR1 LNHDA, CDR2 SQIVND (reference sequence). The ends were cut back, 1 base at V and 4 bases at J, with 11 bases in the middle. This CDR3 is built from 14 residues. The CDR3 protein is CASSIAGEIYEQYF. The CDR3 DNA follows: TGTGCCAGTAGTATAGCGGGGGAGATATACGAGCAGTACTTC.

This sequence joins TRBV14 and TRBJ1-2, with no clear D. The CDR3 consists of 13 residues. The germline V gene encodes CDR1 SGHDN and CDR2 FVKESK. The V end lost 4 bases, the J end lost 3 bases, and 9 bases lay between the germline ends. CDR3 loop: CASSPERDYGYTF. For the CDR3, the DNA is TGTGCCAGCAGCCCCGAACGGGACTATGGCTACACCTTC.

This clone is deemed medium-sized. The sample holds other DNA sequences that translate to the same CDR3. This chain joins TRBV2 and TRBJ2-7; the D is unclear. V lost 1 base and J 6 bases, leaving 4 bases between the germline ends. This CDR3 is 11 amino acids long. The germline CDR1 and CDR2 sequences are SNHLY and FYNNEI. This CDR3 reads CASSEVTEQYF. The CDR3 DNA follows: TGTGCCAGCAGTGAAGTGACCGAGCAGTACTTC.

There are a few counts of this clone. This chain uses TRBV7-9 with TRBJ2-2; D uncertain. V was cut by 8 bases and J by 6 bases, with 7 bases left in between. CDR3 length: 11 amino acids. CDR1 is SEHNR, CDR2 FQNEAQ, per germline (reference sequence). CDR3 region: CASRPAGELFF. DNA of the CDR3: TGTGCCAGCCGCCCCGCCGGGGAGCTGTTTTTT.

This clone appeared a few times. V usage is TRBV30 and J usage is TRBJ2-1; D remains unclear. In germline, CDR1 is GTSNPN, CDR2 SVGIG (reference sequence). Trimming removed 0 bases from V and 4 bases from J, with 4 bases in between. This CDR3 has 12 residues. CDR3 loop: CAWSVRYNEQFF. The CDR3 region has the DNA TGTGCCTGGAGTGTCAGATACAATGAGCAGTTCTTC.

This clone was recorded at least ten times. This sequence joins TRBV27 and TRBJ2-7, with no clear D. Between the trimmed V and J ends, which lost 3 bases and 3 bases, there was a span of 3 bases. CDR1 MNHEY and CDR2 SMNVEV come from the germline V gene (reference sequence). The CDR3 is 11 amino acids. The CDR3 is CASSFLYEQYF. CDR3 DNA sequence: TGTGCCAGCAGTTTCCTCTACGAGCAGTACTTC.

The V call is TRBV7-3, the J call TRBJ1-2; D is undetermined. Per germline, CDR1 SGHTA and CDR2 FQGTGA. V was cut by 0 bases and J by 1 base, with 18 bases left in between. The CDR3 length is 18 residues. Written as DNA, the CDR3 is TGTGCCAGCAGCTTAACGGGTCAGGTAAGGAAAAATAACTATGGCTACACCTTC. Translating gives CASSLTGQVRKNNYGYTF.

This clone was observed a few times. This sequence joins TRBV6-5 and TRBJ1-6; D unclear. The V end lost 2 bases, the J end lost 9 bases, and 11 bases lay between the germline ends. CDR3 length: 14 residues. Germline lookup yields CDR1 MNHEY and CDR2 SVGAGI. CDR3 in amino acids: CASSYEAGGSPLHF. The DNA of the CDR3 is TGTGCCAGCAGTTACGAGGCAGGCGGTTCACCCCTCCACTTT.

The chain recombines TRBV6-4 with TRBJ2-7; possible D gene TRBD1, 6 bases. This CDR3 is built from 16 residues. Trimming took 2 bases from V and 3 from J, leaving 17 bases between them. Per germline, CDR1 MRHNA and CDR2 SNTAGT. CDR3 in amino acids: CASSDPRTDLSYEQYF. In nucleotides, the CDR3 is TGTGCCAGCAGTGACCCTAGGACAGACCTGAGCTACGAGCAGTACTTC.

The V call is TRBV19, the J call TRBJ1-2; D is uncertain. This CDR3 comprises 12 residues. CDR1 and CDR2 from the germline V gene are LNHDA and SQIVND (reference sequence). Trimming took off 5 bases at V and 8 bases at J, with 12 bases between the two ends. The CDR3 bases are TGTGCCAGTAGTTTGGGGTCGGGCGGCTACACCTTC. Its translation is CASSLGSGGYTF.

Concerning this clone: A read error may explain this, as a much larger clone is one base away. DNA of the CDR3: TGCAGCGTCTCCCTCGGGACAGGGGGCACTGAAGCTTTCTTT. It translates to CSVSLGTGGTEAFF. The chain combines TRBV29-1 with TRBJ1-1; 11 nucleotides align to TRBD1. The length of the CDR3 is 14 residues. The trim removed 6 bases at V and 4 bases at J, leaving 7 bases unmatched. The germline V gene has CDR1 SQVTM and CDR2 ANQGSEA.

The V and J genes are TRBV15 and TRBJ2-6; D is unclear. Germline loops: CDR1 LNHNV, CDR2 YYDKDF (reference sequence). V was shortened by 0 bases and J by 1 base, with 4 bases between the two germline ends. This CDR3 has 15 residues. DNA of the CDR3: TGTGCCACCAGCAGAGATGTTTCTGGGGCCAACGTCCTGACTTTC. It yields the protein CATSRDVSGANVLTF.